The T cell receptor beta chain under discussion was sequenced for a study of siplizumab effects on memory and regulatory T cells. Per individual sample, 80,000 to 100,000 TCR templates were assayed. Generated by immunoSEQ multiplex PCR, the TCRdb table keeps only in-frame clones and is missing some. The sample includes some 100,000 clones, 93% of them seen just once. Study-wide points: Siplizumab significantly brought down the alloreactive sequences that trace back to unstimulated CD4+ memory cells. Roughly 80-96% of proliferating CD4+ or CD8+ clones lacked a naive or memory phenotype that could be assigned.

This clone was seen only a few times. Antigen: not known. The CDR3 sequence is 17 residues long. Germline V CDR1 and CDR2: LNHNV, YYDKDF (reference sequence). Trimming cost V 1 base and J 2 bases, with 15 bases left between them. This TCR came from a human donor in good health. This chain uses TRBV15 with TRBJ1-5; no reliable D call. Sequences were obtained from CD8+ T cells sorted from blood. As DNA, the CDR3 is TGTGCCACCAGCAGAGTCGAAGGATTCTCAGGCAATCAGCCCCAGCATTTT. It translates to CATSRVEGFSGNQPQHF.